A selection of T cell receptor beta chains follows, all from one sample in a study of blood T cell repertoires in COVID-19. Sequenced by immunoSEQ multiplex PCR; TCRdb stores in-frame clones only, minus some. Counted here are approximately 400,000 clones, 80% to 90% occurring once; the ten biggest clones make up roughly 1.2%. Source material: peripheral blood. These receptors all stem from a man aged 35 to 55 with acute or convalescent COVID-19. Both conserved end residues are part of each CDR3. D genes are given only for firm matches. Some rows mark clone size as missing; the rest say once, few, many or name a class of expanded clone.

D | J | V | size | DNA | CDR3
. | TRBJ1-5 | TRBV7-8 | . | TGTGCCAGCAGCTCGGAGGGCGACAATCAGCCCCAGCATTTT | CASSSEGDNQPQHF
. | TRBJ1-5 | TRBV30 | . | TGTGCCTGGAGTGGACAGGACATGAGGGGCCGTCAGCCCCAGCATTTT | CAWSGQDMRGRQPQHF
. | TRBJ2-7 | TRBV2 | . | TGTGCCAGCAGTGAGAGGTACGAGCAGTACTTC | CASSERYEQYF
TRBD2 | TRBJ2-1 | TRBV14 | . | TGTGCCAGTCGACTAGCGGGGGACAATGAGCAGTTCTTC | CASRLAGDNEQFF
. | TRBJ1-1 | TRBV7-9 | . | TGTGCCAGCAGCCTTACAGGCGCTAACACTGAAGCTTTCTTT | CASSLTGANTEAFF
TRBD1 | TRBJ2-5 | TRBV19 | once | TGTGCCAGTAGTTCGACAGGGTTAAAGACCCAGTACTTC | CASSSTGLKTQYF
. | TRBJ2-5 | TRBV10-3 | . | TGTGCCATCAGTGTAAATACGGGTCCAGAGACCCAGTACTTC | CAISVNTGPETQYF
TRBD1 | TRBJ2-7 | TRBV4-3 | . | TGCGCCAGCAGCCTAGGACAGGGTACTGGCGAGCAGTACTTC | CASSLGQGTGEQYF
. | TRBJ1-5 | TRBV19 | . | TGTGCCAGTAGAGCGCTGAGCAATCAGCCCCAGCATTTT | CASRALSNQPQHF
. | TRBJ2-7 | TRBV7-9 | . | TGTGCCAGCAGCCTACCCGGGTCCTACGAGCAGTACTTC | CASSLPGSYEQYF
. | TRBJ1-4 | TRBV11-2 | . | TGTGCCAGCAGCTTTTGGGGGGGAACTAATGAAAAACTGTTTTTT | CASSFWGGTNEKLFF
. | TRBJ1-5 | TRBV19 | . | TGTGCCAGTAGTATAGGGTACGGTCTGGATCAGCCCCAGCATTTT | CASSIGYGLDQPQHF
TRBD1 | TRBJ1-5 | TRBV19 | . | TGTGCCAGTAGTATAGGGGGACAGACTCATCAGCCCCAGCATTTT | CASSIGGQTHQPQHF
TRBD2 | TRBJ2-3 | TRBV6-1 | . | TGTGCCAGCAGTGACAGAGCGGGAGCGGTAGATACGCAGTATTTT | CASSDRAGAVDTQYF
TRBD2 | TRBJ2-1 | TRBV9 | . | TGTGCCAGCAGCGTAGCGGGAGGGGTTCTGAATGAGCAGTTCTTC | CASSVAGGVLNEQFF
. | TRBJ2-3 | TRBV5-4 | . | TGTGCCAGCAGGAACGGGGGAACTAGCACAGATACGCAGTATTTT | CASRNGGTSTDTQYF
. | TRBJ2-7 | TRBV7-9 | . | TGTGCCAGCAGAAGAGAAATACGGGACGAGCAGTACTTC | CASRREIRDEQYF
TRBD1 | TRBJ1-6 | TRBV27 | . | TGTGCCAGCCGCGACAGGGGGCTGTATTCACCCCTCCACTTT | CASRDRGLYSPLHF
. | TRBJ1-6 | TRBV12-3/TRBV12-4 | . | TGTGCCAGCAGTTTGGACTCGAATTCACCCCTCCACTTT | CASSLDSNSPLHF
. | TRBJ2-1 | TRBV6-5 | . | TGTGCCAGCAGTCCGCAGGCCAGGACCTACAATGAGCAGTTCTTC | CASSPQARTYNEQFF
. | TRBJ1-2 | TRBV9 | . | TGTGCCAGCAGCGTTCAGGGGTCCTATGGCTACACCTTC | CASSVQGSYGYTF
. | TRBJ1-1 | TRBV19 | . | TGTGCCAGTGCCAGTGGACTAAAAAACACTGAAGCTTTCTTT | CASASGLKNTEAFF
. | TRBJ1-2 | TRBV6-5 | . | TGTGCCAGCAGTTACTCGGCCCGAGGAGCTAACTATGGCTACACCTTC | CASSYSARGANYGYTF
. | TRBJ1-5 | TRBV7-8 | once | TGTGCCAGCAGCCCTTCACAGGACAGTTCGAGCAATCAGCCCCAGCATTTT | CASSPSQDSSSNQPQHF
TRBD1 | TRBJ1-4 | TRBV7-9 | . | TGTGCCAGCAGCTTAAGACAGGGCGGGAATAATGAAAAACTGTTTTTT | CASSLRQGGNNEKLFF
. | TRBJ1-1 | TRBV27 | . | TGTGCCAGCAGTTTATCGCGAGGAGGGAACACTGAAGCTTTCTTT | CASSLSRGGNTEAFF
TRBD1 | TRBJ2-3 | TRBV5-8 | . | TGTGCCAGCAGCGCTCAGGGACAGGGAGGGTCAGATACGCAGTATTTT | CASSAQGQGGSDTQYF
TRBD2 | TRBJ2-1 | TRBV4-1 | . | TGCGCCAGCAGCCAAACGGTAGCGGGGTTAACCAATGAGCAGTTCTTC | CASSQTVAGLTNEQFF
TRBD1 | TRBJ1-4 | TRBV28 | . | TGTGCCAGCAGCGGCTTGGGGACAGGGGTGGGAAAACTGTTTTTT | CASSGLGTGVGKLFF
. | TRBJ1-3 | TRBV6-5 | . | TGTGCCAGCAGAACGACAGGTGCTAACACCATATATTTT | CASRTTGANTIYF
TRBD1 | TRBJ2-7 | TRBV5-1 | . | TGCGCCAGCAGTTTTTGGGGACAGGGGGCAGACGAGCAGTACTTC | CASSFWGQGADEQYF
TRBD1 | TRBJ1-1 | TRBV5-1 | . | TGCGCCAGCAGCGGAGGGGACAGGAACACTGAAGCTTTCTTT | CASSGGDRNTEAFF
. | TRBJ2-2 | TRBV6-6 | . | TGTGCCAGCAGCCACCGGGACTTCACAAACACCGGGGAGCTGTTTTTT | CASSHRDFTNTGELFF
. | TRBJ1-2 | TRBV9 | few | TGTGCCAGCAGCCCCCAAGGGGGCTATGGCTACACCTTC | CASSPQGGYGYTF
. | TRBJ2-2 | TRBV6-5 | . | TGTGCCAGCAGACTGGGCGGGGCCGACACCGGGGAGCTGTTTTTT | CASRLGGADTGELFF
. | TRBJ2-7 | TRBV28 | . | TGTGCCAGCAGTTTGGGCGGGGACAGTTTTCTACGGGAGCAGTACTTC | CASSLGGDSFLREQYF
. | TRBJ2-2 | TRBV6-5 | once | TGTGCCAGCAGTCCAGGGGCGAACACCGGGGAGCTGTTTTTT | CASSPGANTGELFF
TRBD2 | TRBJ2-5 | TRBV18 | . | TGTGCCAGCTTGGAACTAGCGGGAGACGAGACCCAGTACTTC | CASLELAGDETQYF
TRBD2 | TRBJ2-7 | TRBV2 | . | TGTGCCAGCAGTGAAGGCCCCAGCGGGGGTCTCTACGAGCAGTACTTC | CASSEGPSGGLYEQYF
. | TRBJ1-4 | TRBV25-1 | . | TGTGCCAGCAGTGGAGTCATAATCGAAAAACTGTTTTTT | CASSGVIIEKLFF
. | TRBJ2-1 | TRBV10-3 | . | TGTGCCATCAGTGATTGGGAGAGCTCCTACAATGAGCAGTTCTTC | CAISDWESSYNEQFF
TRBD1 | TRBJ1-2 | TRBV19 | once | TGTGCCAGTACGTCGGTGGGCCAGGGGGCTCATGGCTACACCTTC | CASTSVGQGAHGYTF
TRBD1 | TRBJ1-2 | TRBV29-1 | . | TGCAGCGTCGACAGGGGCTATGGCTACACCTTC | CSVDRGYGYTF
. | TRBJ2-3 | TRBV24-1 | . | TGTGCCACCAGTGAGGGTCGGCAGGGCACAGATACGCAGTATTTT | CATSEGRQGTDTQYF
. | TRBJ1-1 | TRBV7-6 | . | TGTGCCAGCAGCGCGGTACAAGCTTTCTTT | CASSAVQAFF
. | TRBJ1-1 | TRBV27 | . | TGTGCCAGCAGTTTATTGTGGGGCCCAAACACTGAAGCTTTCTTT | CASSLLWGPNTEAFF
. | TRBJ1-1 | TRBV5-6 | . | TGTGCCAGCAGTGGGGGGGCGCAAACGATCTTT | CASSGGAQTIF
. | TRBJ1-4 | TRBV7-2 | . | TGTGCCAGCAGCTTGGGGGCCGGGGGGCGCGTTGAAAAACTGTTTTTT | CASSLGAGGRVEKLFF
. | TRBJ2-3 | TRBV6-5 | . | TGTGCCAGCAGTTACGGGGAGCCCACAGATACGCAGTATTTT | CASSYGEPTDTQYF
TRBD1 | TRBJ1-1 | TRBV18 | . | TGTGCCAGCTCACCACGGACAGGGTTGAACACTGAAGCTTTCTTT | CASSPRTGLNTEAFF
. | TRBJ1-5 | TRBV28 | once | TGTGCCAGCGGAGGGGCGGAGATCAAATATAGCAATCAGCCCCAGCATTTT | CASGGAEIKYSNQPQHF
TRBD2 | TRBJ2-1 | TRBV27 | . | TGTGCCAGCAGTTCCAGACTAGCGACCTACAATGAGCAGTTCTTC | CASSSRLATYNEQFF
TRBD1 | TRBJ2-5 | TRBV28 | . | TGTGCCAGCACGTACAGGGGGCTGGCGGAGACCCAGTACTTC | CASTYRGLAETQYF
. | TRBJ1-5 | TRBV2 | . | TGTGCCAGCAGTGGACAGATTGGGCAGCCCCAGCATTTT | CASSGQIGQPQHF
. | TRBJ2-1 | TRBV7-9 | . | TGTGCCAGCAGGAGAGGGGCGGGGAACAATGAGCAGTTCTTC | CASRRGAGNNEQFF
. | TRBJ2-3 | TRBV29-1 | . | TGCAGCGTCGGGAGCGCAGTTCGCACAGATACGCAGTATTTT | CSVGSAVRTDTQYF
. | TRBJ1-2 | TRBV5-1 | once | TGCGCCAGCACCTTAGCGGATACTTACTATGGCTACACCTTC | CASTLADTYYGYTF
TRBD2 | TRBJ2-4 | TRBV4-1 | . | TGCGCCAGCAGCCAAGATGGCCCAGCGGGAGCGGTCCAAAACATTCAGTACTTC | CASSQDGPAGAVQNIQYF
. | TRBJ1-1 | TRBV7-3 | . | TGTGCCAGCAGCTTAAGGCCAGGGATGAACACTGAAGCTTTCTTT | CASSLRPGMNTEAFF
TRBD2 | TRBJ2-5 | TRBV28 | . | TGTGCCAGCAGTTTTTCTCGTCACAAAGCGGGGGAGACCCAGTACTTC | CASSFSRHKAGETQYF